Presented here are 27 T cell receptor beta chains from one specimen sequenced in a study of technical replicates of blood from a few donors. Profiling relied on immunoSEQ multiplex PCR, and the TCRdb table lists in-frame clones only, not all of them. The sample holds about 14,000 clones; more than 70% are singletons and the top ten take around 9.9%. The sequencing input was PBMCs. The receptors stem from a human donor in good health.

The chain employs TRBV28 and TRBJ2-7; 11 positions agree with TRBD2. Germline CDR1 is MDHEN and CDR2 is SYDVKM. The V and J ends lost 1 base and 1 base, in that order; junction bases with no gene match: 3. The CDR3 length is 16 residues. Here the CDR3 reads CASSLFGTSGSYEQYF. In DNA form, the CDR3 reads TGTGCCAGCAGTTTATTTGGGACTAGCGGTTCCTACGAGCAGTACTTC.

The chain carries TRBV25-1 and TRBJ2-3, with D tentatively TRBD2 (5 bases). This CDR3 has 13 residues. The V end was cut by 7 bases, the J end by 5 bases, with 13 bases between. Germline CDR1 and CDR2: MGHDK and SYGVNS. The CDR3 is CASISAGGDTQYF. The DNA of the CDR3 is TGTGCCAGCATCTCGGCAGGAGGAGATACGCAGTATTTT.

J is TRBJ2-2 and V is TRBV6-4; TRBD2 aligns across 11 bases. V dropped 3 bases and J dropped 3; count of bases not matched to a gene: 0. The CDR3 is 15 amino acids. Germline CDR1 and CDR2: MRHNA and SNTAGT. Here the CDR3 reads CASSELAGDTGELFF. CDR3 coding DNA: TGTGCCAGCAGTGAACTAGCGGGAGACACCGGGGAGCTGTTTTTT.

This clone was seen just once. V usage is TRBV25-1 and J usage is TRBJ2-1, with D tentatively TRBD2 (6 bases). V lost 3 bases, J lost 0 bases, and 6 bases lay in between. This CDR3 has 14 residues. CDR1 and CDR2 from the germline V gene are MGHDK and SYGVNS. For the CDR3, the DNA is TGTGCCAGCAGTGACGGGAGCTCCTACAATGAGCAGTTCTTC. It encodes CASSDGSSYNEQFF.

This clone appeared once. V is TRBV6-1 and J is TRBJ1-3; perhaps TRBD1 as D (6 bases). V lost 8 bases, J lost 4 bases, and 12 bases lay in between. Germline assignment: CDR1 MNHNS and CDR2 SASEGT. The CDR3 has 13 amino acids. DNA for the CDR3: TGTGCCAGCGTACAGGGAGCCGGAAACACCATATATTTT. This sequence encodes CASVQGAGNTIYF.

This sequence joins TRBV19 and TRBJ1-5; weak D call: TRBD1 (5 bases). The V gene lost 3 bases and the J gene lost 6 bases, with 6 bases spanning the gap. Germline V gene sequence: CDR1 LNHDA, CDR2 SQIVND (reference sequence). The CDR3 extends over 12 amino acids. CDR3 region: CASSMTVQPQHF. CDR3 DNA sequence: TGTGCCAGTAGTATGACAGTTCAGCCCCAGCATTTT. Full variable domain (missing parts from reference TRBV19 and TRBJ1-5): DGGITQSPKYLFRKEGQNVTLSCEQNLNHDAMYWYRQDPGQGLRLIYYSQIVNDFQKGDIAEGYSVSREKKESFPLTVTSAQKNPTAFYLCASSMTVQPQHFGDGTRLSIL.

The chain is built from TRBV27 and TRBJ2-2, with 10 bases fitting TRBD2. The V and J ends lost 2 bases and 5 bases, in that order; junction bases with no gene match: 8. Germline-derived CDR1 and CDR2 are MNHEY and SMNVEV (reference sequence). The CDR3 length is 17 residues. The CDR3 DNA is TGTGCCAGCAGTTTACCAGCGGGAGGGCCGGGTACCGGGGAGCTGTTTTTT. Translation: CASSLPAGGPGTGELFF.

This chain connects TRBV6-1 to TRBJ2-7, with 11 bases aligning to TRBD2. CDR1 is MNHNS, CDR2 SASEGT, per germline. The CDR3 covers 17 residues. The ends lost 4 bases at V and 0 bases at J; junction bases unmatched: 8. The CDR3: CASSALAGGLGSYEQYF. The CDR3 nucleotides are TGTGCCAGCAGTGCGCTAGCGGGAGGTCTCGGCTCCTACGAGCAGTACTTC.

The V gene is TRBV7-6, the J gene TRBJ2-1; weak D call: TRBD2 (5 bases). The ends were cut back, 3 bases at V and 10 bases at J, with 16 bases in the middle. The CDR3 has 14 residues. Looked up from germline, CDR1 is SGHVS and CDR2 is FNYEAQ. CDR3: CASSFDAGNGEQFF. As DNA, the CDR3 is TGTGCCAGCAGCTTCGATGCCGGGAATGGCGAGCAGTTCTTC.

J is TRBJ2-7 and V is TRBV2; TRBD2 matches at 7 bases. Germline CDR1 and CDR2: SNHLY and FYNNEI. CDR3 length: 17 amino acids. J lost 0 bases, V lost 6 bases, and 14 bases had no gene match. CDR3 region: CASRGGLERVSSYEQYF. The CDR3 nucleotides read TGTGCCAGCAGGGGGGGGTTGGAGCGGGTAAGCTCCTACGAGCAGTACTTC.

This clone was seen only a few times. CDR3 in DNA: TGTGCCAGCAGCCTAGGGACAGGAAACACCATATATTTT. Amino acids: CASSLGTGNTIYF. The rearrangement links TRBV7-9 to TRBJ1-3, with D possibly being TRBD1 (6 bases). Trimming pared 5 bases from V and 4 bases from J, leaving 9 bases between. The CDR3 consists of 13 residues. Germline V CDR1 and CDR2: SEHNR, FQNEAQ (reference sequence).

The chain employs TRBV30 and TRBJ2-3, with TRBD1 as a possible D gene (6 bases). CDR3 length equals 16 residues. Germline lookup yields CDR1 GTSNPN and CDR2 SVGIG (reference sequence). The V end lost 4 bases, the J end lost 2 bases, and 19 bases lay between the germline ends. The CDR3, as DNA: TGTGCCTGGACCCTTTTTGGGACAACCTACACAGATACGCAGTATTTT. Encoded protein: CAWTLFGTTYTDTQYF.

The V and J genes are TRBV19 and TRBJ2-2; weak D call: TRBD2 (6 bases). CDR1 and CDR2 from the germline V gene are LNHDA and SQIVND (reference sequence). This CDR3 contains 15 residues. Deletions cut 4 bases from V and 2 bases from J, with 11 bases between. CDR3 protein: CASSTWRENTGELFF. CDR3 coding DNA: TGTGCCAGTAGTACCTGGAGGGAAAACACCGGGGAGCTGTTTTTT.

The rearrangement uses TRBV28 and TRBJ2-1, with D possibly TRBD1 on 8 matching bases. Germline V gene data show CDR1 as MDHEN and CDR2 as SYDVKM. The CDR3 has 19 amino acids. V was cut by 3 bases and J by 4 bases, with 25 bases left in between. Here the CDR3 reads CASSLNRGYSSGLYNEQFF. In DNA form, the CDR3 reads TGTGCCAGCAGTTTGAACAGGGGGTATTCTAGCGGTTTGTACAATGAGCAGTTCTTC.

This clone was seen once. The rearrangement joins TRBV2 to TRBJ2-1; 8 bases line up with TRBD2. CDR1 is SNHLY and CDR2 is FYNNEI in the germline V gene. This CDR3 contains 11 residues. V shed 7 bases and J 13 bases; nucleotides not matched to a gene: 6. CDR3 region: CASNLAGYQFF. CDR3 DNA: TGTGCCAGCAATCTAGCGGGCTACCAGTTCTTC.

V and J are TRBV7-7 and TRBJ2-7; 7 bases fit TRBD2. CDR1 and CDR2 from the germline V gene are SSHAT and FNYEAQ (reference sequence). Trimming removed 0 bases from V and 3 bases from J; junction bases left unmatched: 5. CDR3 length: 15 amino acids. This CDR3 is CASSLAMGEGYEQYF. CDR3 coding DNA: TGTGCCAGCAGCTTAGCGATGGGGGAGGGCTACGAGCAGTACTTC.

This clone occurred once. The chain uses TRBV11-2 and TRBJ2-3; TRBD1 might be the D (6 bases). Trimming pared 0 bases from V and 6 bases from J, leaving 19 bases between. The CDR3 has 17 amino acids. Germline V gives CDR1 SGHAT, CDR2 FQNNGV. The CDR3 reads CASSLDTRTTGTDTQYF. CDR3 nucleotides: TGTGCCAGCAGCTTAGATACCCGTACGACAGGTACCGATACGCAGTATTTT.

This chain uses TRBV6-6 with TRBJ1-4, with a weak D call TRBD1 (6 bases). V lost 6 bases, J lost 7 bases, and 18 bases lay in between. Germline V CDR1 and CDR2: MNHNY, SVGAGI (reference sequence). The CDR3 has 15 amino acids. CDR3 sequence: CASSLFRTEFEKLFF. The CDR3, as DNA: TGTGCCAGCAGCCTTTTTAGGACAGAGTTTGAAAAACTGTTTTTT.

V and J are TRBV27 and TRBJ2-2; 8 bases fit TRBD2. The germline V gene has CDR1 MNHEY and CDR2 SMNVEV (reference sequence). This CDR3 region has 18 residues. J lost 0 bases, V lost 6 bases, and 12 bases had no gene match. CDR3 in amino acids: CASSRRVLAASNTGELFF. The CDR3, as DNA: TGTGCCAGCAGCCGTCGGGTACTAGCGGCGTCGAACACCGGGGAGCTGTTTTTT.

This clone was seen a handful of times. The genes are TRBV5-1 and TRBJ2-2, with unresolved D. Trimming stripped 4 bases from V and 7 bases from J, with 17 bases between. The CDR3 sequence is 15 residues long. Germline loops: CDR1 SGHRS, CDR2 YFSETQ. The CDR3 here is CASSPPRSFGGELFF. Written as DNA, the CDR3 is TGCGCCAGCAGCCCCCCCCGGTCCTTCGGCGGGGAGCTGTTTTTT.

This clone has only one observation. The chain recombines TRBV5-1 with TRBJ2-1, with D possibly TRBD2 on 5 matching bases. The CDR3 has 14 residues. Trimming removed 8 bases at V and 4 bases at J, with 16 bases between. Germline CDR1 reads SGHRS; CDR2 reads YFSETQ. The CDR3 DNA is TGCGCCAGTTCTAAAGAGGGTGTATACAATGAGCAGTTCTTC. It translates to CASSKEGVYNEQFF.

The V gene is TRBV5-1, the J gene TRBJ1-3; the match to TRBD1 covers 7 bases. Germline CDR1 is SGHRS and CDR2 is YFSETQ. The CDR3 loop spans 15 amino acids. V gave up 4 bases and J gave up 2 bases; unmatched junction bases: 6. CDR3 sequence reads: CASSPETGTGNTIYF. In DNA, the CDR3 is TGCGCCAGCAGCCCGGAGACAGGGACTGGAAACACCATATATTTT.

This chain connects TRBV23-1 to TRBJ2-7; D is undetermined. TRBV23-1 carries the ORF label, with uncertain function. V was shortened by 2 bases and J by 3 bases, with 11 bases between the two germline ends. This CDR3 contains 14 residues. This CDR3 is CASSQAVLIYEQYF. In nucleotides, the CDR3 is TGCGCCAGCAGTCAAGCCGTACTAATCTACGAGCAGTACTTC.

The CDR3 spells CASSLRGLGYGYTF. The CDR3 coding sequence is TGTGCCAGCAGCTTAAGAGGGTTAGGGTATGGCTACACCTTC. The chain carries TRBV7-8 and TRBJ1-2, with D uncertain. CDR3 length: 14 amino acids. The V gene lost 2 bases and the J gene lost 5 bases, with 12 bases spanning the gap. Germline assignment: CDR1 SGHVS and CDR2 FQNEAQ.

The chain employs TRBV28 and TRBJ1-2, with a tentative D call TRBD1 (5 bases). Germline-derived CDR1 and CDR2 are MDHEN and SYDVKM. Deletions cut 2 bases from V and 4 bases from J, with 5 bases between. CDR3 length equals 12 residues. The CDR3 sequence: CASSLQGYGYTF. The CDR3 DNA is TGTGCCAGCAGTTTACAGGGCTATGGCTACACCTTC.

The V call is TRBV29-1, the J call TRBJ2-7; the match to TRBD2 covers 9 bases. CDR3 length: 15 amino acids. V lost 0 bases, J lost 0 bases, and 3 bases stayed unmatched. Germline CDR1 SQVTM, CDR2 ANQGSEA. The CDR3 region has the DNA TGCAGCGTTGAAGATCGGACTAGCGACTCCTACGAGCAGTACTTC. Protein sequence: CSVEDRTSDSYEQYF.

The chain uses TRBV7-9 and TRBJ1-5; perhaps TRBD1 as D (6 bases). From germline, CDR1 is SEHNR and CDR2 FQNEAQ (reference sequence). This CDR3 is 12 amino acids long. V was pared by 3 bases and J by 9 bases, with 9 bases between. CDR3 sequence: CASSFLTGPQHF. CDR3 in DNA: TGTGCCAGCAGCTTCCTGACAGGGCCCCAGCATTTT.